This paragraph reports one TCR beta chain. Using immunoSEQ multiplex PCR, the repertoire was profiled, and TCRdb retains in-frame clones only, with some absent. The table lists roughly 2.2 million clones, 85% to 95% of them singletons. This entry comes from a study of shared clonotypes between healthy human individuals. The CDR3 length is 15 residues. After removal of 8 bases from V and 8 bases from J, the junction contained 14 bases not matched to a gene. The germline V gene has CDR1 MNHNS and CDR2 SASEGT. The V call is TRBV6-1, the J call TRBJ1-4, with 7 bases lining up with TRBD1. The receptor comes from a man aged 18 to 29 in good health. Some clones in this sample may be carry-over from other donors' samples. Source material: naive CD4+ T cells from PBMCs. Subset denoted: CD45RA+ positively selected. The CDR3 protein is CASGGRDRLREKLFF. The CDR3 nucleotides read TGTGCCAGCGGAGGACGGGACAGACTCAGGGAAAAACTGTTTTTT.